Listed here is a single T cell receptor beta chain. This entry is derived from a study of cytomegalovirus exposure and HLA in healthy donors. Germline V lookup: CDR1 SGHRS, CDR2 YFSETQ. V shed 4 bases and J shed 5 bases, with 18 bases lying between them. The CDR3 has 15 residues. Amplification used 60 Vbeta primers and 13 Jbeta primers. The repertoire was sequenced with immunoSEQ multiplex PCR; TCRdb's copy has only in-frame clones and lacks some. Seen here are around 300,000 clones, 84% observed once, and the top ten hold 1.5% to 2.5%. This TCR was recovered from a woman in her forties in good health and CMV-seropositive. Sequenced material: PBMCs. The J gene is TRBJ1-1, the V gene TRBV5-1; TRBD1 is a possible D gene (5 bases). In nucleotides, the CDR3 is TGCGCCAGCAGCGCATACCATGGCGGGGGTACTGAAGCTTTCTTT. It yields the protein CASSAYHGGGTEAFF.